The 30 T cell receptor beta chains below all came from one sample that was sequenced in a study of blood T cell repertoires in COVID-19. TCRdb's table, derived via immunoSEQ multiplex PCR, lists solely in-frame clones and lacks some. The table records a few hundred thousand clones, about 83% of them present only once. The specimen sequenced was peripheral blood. The receptors were sampled from a woman between 45 and 65 years old with acute or convalescent COVID-19.

The CDR3 DNA is TGTGCCAGCAGCTCGACAGTGAACACTGAAGCTTTCTTT. Its protein product is CASSSTVNTEAFF. The genes are TRBV12-3 or TRBV12-4 and TRBJ1-1; tentatively, D is TRBD1 (5 bases). The CDR3 is 13 amino acids. V was shortened by 6 bases and J by 0 bases, with 8 bases between the two germline ends.

The gene calls are TRBV2 and TRBJ1-2; tentative D call: TRBD1 (6 bases). This CDR3 contains 13 residues. The germline gives CDR1 SNHLY, CDR2 FYNNEI. V gave up 4 bases and J gave up 6 bases, with 12 bases separating them. CDR3 DNA: TGTGCCAGCAGTGGGACAGCCCGTCATGGCTACACCTTC. Encoded protein: CASSGTARHGYTF.

This chain uses TRBV13 with TRBJ1-1; TRBD1 matches at 8 bases. Germline assignment: CDR1 PRHDT and CDR2 FYEKMQ (reference sequence). With V trimmed by 6 bases and J by 8 bases, 5 bases remained unmatched. This CDR3 contains 12 residues. The CDR3 region is CASRSQGAEAFF. Here the CDR3 DNA reads TGTGCCAGCAGAAGCCAGGGGGCAGAAGCTTTCTTT. The whole variable domain, remainder taken from reference TRBV13 and TRBJ1-1, is AAGVIQSPRHLIKEKRETATLKCYPIPRHDTVYWYQQGPGQDPQFLISFYEKMQSDKGSIPDRFSAQQFSDYHSELNMSSLELGDSALYFCASRSQGAEAFFGQGTRLTVV.

This sequence joins TRBV5-1 and TRBJ1-5; possible D gene TRBD1, 5 bases. Germline V gene lookup returns CDR1 SGHRS and CDR2 YFSETQ. Deletions cut 4 bases from V and 6 bases from J, with 14 bases between. CDR3 length: 14 residues. CDR3 in amino acids: CASSREERGQPQHF. CDR3 coding DNA: TGCGCCAGCAGCCGGGAGGAGAGGGGTCAGCCCCAGCATTTT. Based on the CDR3 plus reference TRBV5-1 and TRBJ1-5, the full variable domain is KAGVTQTPRYLIKTRGQQVTLSCSPISGHRSVSWYQQTPGQGLQFLFEYFSETQRNKGNFPGRFSGRQFSNSRSEMNVSTLELGDSALYLCASSREERGQPQHFGDGTRLSIL.

This clone was seen only once. This rearrangement joins TRBV4-3 to TRBJ1-1, with D unclear. Germline V lookup: CDR1 LGHNA, CDR2 YSLEER. Trimming left V 0 bases short and J 3 bases short, with 17 bases between. The CDR3 extends over 17 amino acids. The CDR3 region is CASSQDSAGRAYTEAFF. Here the CDR3 DNA reads TGCGCCAGCAGCCAAGATTCCGCCGGCCGAGCGTACACTGAAGCTTTCTTT.

This chain joins TRBV29-1 and TRBJ1-2, with D uncertain. V gave up 6 bases and J gave up 5 bases, with 16 bases separating them. This CDR3 region has 13 residues. Germline loops: CDR1 SQVTM, CDR2 ANQGSEA. CDR3 sequence: CSVTGGRGYGYTF. CDR3 nucleotide sequence: TGCAGCGTCACGGGAGGGCGCGGTTATGGCTACACCTTC.

V usage is TRBV6-6 and J usage is TRBJ2-5; TRBD1 matches 9 bases. Per germline, CDR1 MNHNY and CDR2 SVGAGI (reference sequence). The CDR3 has 14 amino acids. The ends lost 8 bases at V and 5 bases at J; junction bases unmatched: 9. Written as DNA, the CDR3 is TGTGCCAGCGCCCGGGACAGGGCAGGGGAGACCCAGTACTTC. It specifies CASARDRAGETQYF.

Only a few counts were recorded for this clone. The rearrangement joins TRBV2 to TRBJ2-7, with a weak D call TRBD2 (6 bases). CDR3 length: 12 residues. Germline-derived CDR1 and CDR2 are SNHLY and FYNNEI. With 4 bases removed from V and 4 bases from J, the gap between germline ends came to 8 bases. The CDR3 region is CASSALAYEQYV. CDR3 sequence (DNA): TGTGCCAGCAGTGCACTAGCTTACGAGCAGTACGTC.

This chain uses TRBV13 with TRBJ2-4, with 9 bases matching TRBD1. The germline gives CDR1 PRHDT, CDR2 FYEKMQ (reference sequence). V lost 6 bases, J lost 6 bases, and 3 bases stayed unmatched. The CDR3 has 13 residues. The CDR3: CASRETGGNIQYF. The CDR3 region has the DNA TGTGCCAGCAGAGAGACAGGGGGAAACATTCAGTACTTC.

The rearrangement uses TRBV12-3 or TRBV12-4 and TRBJ2-1; 8 bases align to TRBD1. The CDR3 spans 13 residues. V was clipped by 2 bases and J by 7 bases; unmatched bases: 1. The CDR3 loop is CASSLRQGNEQFF. CDR3 nucleotide sequence: TGTGCCAGCAGTTTAAGACAGGGGAATGAGCAGTTCTTC.

This chain links TRBV19 with TRBJ1-5; 8 nucleotides align to TRBD1. This CDR3 is 16 amino acids long. The germline V gene has CDR1 LNHDA and CDR2 SQIVND (reference sequence). V trimming: 2 bases; J trimming: 11 bases; junction bases outside the gene matches: 14. Written as DNA, the CDR3 is TGTGCCAGTAGTATACCCACTCGGACAGGGTACGAAGCCCAGCATTTT. This encodes CASSIPTRTGYEAQHF.

This clone was counted only a few times. V and J are TRBV3-1 (or the pseudogene TRBV3-2) and TRBJ2-1; tentative D call: TRBD2 (6 bases). This CDR3 is built from 15 residues. The ends were cut back, 1 base at V and 7 bases at J, with 14 bases in the middle. Germline V lookup: CDR1 LGHDT, CDR2 YNNKEL (reference sequence). The CDR3 bases are TGTGCCAGCAGCCAAGGGGGACTCCTTTCAAATGAGCAGTTCTTC. Amino acid sequence: CASSQGGLLSNEQFF.

The CDR3 protein is CASSQGQIYGYTF. The CDR3 coding sequence is TGCGCCAGCAGCCAAGGGCAGATCTATGGCTACACCTTC. This sequence joins TRBV4-1 and TRBJ1-2; no reliable D call. The V gene lost 1 base and the J gene lost 4 bases, with 7 bases spanning the gap. This CDR3 spans 13 amino acids. CDR1 is MGHRA and CDR2 is YSYEKL in the germline V gene.

This clone was seen a few times. This chain connects TRBV30 to TRBJ2-7, with D perhaps matching TRBD2 (5 bases). Trimming cost V 3 bases and J 3 bases, with 12 bases left between them. This CDR3 is 13 amino acids long. CDR1 is GTSNPN, CDR2 SVGIG, per germline (reference sequence). The CDR3 sequence is CAWSGGRDYEQYF. CDR3 nucleotides: TGTGCCTGGAGCGGAGGTAGGGACTACGAGCAGTACTTC.

This chain joins TRBV4-3 and TRBJ1-6, with TRBD1 as a possible D gene (5 bases). Trimming pared 1 base from V and 7 bases from J, leaving 17 bases between. This CDR3 is built from 17 residues. Germline CDR1 is LGHNA and CDR2 is YSLEER. The CDR3 DNA follows: TGCGCCAGCAGCCAAGTGCCCGGGGGGGGTAAGAATTCACCCCTCCACTTT. This sequence encodes CASSQVPGGGKNSPLHF.

In its sample, this clone was seen a few times. The chain uses TRBV5-6 and TRBJ1-1, with TRBD1 matching 7 bases. The CDR3 is 15 amino acids. The junction had 10 bases not matched to a gene; V was cut back by 3 bases and J by 5 bases. Per the germline V gene, CDR1 is SGHDT and CDR2 is YYEEEE. Here the CDR3 DNA reads TGTGCCAGCAGCTCTCCCAGGGGGGAAATGACTGAAGCTTTCTTT. Translated, it gives CASSSPRGEMTEAFF.

In this sample, this clone turned up once. The sample has other DNA sequences that encode this CDR3 too. The genes are TRBV7-2 and TRBJ2-7, with TRBD1 identical over 7 bases. Germline assignment: CDR1 SGHTA and CDR2 FQGNSA. V was clipped by 1 base and J by 5 bases; unmatched bases: 2. The length of the CDR3 is 13 residues. This CDR3 is CASSLGQGDEQYF. CDR3 DNA: TGTGCCAGCAGCTTAGGGCAGGGGGACGAGCAGTACTTC.

The rearrangement joins TRBV5-6 to TRBJ1-1; D is possibly TRBD1 (5 bases). Germline CDR1 is SGHDT and CDR2 is YYEEEE. The CDR3 extends over 16 amino acids. Trimming took 3 bases from V and 0 from J, leaving 15 bases between them. CDR3 DNA: TGTGCCAGCAGCTCCGGCGGGGCTTCGATGAACACTGAAGCTTTCTTT. This translates into CASSSGGASMNTEAFF.

The gene calls are TRBV5-4 and TRBJ1-2; 9 nucleotides match TRBD1. V lost 3 bases and J lost 7; bases outside the gene matches: 10. The CDR3 contains 15 residues. Germline CDR1 SGHNT, CDR2 YYREEE (reference sequence). The DNA of the CDR3 is TGTGCCAGCAGCTCGGGGACAGGGATGTTGCGTGGCTACACCTTC. This translates into CASSSGTGMLRGYTF.

The genes are TRBV15 and TRBJ2-5; TRBD2 might be the D (6 bases). The CDR3 consists of 13 residues. The V end was cut by 1 base, the J end by 5 bases, with 8 bases between. CDR1 LNHNV and CDR2 YYDKDF come from the germline V gene (reference sequence). CDR3 nucleotides: TGTGCCACCAGCAGAGGGGGGGAGGAGACCCAGTACTTC. Amino acids: CATSRGGEETQYF.

The V gene is TRBV12-5, the J gene TRBJ2-7, with TRBD1 matching 11 bases. The CDR3 has 16 residues. The V segment lost 6 bases and the J segment 4 bases; nucleotides outside the gene matches: 11. Germline V gene data show CDR1 as LGHNT and CDR2 as FRNRAP. Written as DNA, the CDR3 is TGTGCTAGTGGCCGAGGGACAGGGGGTGGAAGGTACGAGCAGTACGTC. This sequence encodes CASGRGTGGGRYEQYV.

This chain connects TRBV2 to TRBJ2-7, with 13 bases lining up with TRBD2. Germline V CDR1 and CDR2: SNHLY, FYNNEI. The junction had 5 bases not matched to a gene; V was cut back by 6 bases and J by 3 bases. The CDR3 consists of 15 residues. CDR3 loop: CASRWTSGSNYEQYF. In nucleotides, the CDR3 is TGTGCCAGCAGATGGACTAGCGGGAGCAACTACGAGCAGTACTTC.

This clone occurred a few times. The chain is built from TRBV12-5 and TRBJ1-1; 7 bases agree with TRBD1. Unmatched junction bases numbered 8, after V lost 1 base and J lost 6 bases. The CDR3 extends over 15 amino acids. The germline CDR1 and CDR2 sequences are LGHNT and FRNRAP. The DNA of the CDR3 is TGTGCTAGTGGTTTGGGGACAGGCTCCGTGTCTGAAGCTTTCTTT. This codes for CASGLGTGSVSEAFF.

The chain joins TRBV10-3 to TRBJ2-1; 9 bases fit TRBD1. V was clipped by 3 bases and J by 5 bases; unmatched bases: 8. The CDR3 totals 16 residues. Germline V gene sequence: CDR1 ENHRY, CDR2 SYGVKD. This CDR3 is CAISDFDRGRNNEQFF. The CDR3 DNA reads as TGTGCCATCAGTGATTTCGACAGGGGGAGGAACAATGAGCAGTTCTTC.

V gene TRBV4-3 combines with J gene TRBJ2-2; D uncertain. V was cut by 0 bases and J by 0 bases, with 17 bases left in between. The CDR3 extends over 19 amino acids. Germline CDR1 is LGHNA and CDR2 is YSLEER. CDR3 in amino acids: CASSQDFLGELANTGELFF. The CDR3, as DNA: TGCGCCAGCAGCCAAGATTTTTTAGGAGAGCTGGCGAACACCGGGGAGCTGTTTTTT.

This chain joins TRBV28 and TRBJ1-5; no clear D. The V gene's germline CDR1 is MDHEN and CDR2 SYDVKM. This CDR3 is 12 amino acids long. V was shortened by 4 bases and J by 7 bases, with 8 bases between the two germline ends. The CDR3 nucleotides read TGTGCCAGCAGTTCACAGAGCCAGCCCCAGCATTTT. It is translated as CASSSQSQPQHF.

The chain uses TRBV19 and TRBJ1-4; D remains ambiguous. V lost 5 bases and J lost 0, with 10 bases in between. The CDR3 runs to 15 residues. CDR1 and CDR2 (germline): LNHDA, SQIVND (reference sequence). CDR3 bases: TGTGCCAGTAGTGCCTATCTTGCAACTAATGAAAAACTGTTTTTT. It codes for CASSAYLATNEKLFF.

This sequence joins TRBV27 and TRBJ1-4; the match to TRBD1 covers 9 bases. With V trimmed by 6 bases and J by 5 bases, 1 base remained unmatched. This CDR3 is 13 amino acids long. Germline lookup yields CDR1 MNHEY and CDR2 SMNVEV (reference sequence). The CDR3 DNA sequence: TGTGCCAGCAGGGGACAGGGAAATGAAAAACTGTTTTTT. Encoded protein: CASRGQGNEKLFF.

This rearrangement joins TRBV6-6 to TRBJ2-1, with a weak D call TRBD2 (6 bases). Trimming cost V 6 bases and J 2 bases, with 14 bases left between them. Germline V CDR1 and CDR2: MNHNY, SVGAGI (reference sequence). The CDR3 loop spans 15 amino acids. The CDR3 DNA is TGTGCCAGCAGCCCTCAAGGCGGGACCTACAATGAGCAGTTCTTC. Translating it yields CASSPQGGTYNEQFF.

The CDR3 DNA follows: TGTGCCTGGAGTCGACAGGGTTCATTAAGCACAGATACGCAGTATTTT. Its translation is CAWSRQGSLSTDTQYF. V gene TRBV30 combines with J gene TRBJ2-3; 7 positions match TRBD1. This CDR3 has 16 amino acids. Germline V gene data show CDR1 as GTSNPN and CDR2 as SVGIG (reference sequence). The trim removed 2 bases at V and 0 bases at J, leaving 8 bases unmatched. Together with reference TRBV30 and TRBJ2-3, the CDR3 gives the full variable domain: SQTIHQWPATLVQPVGSPLSLECTVEGTSNPNLYWYRQAAGRGLQLLFYSVGIGQISSEVPQNLSASRPQDRQFILSSKKLLLSDSGFYLCAWSRQGSLSTDTQYFGPGTRLTVL.